This T cell receptor beta chain is drawn from a study of cytomegalovirus exposure and HLA in healthy donors (TCRdb year 2017). Notes on the research overall: An earlier analysis of approximately 640 of the donors reported about 290 Gb of sequence data and some 120 million unique TCR beta sequences from some 180 million T cells. Around 330 gigabases of sequencing data and approximately 92 million unique TCR sequences made up an early release that covered roughly 670 HLA-typed donors. The genetic ancestry cluster associated with self-reported Caucasian donors included 65% to 90% of the approximately 410 genotyped donors. The study aimed to test whether cataloging public T cell receptors could reveal signatures of past pathogen exposure. The study profiled the T cell repertoires of hundreds of subjects by immunosequencing and related them to cytomegalovirus serostatus. A separate validation cohort of 90 to 150 different subjects was used in addition to the roughly 700-subject first cohort. To predict cytomegalovirus infection status, the study brought together high-throughput TCR immunosequencing, statistical association of individual TCRs with disease status, and machine learning. A later analysis re-analyzed previously published TCR beta repertoires from 500 to 700 donors and added high-resolution HLA genotyping to study TCR occurrence patterns. Rather than drawing on any new phenotypic data, the later analysis identified candidate immune exposures from TCR beta sequences and the way those sequences occurred across donors. To decide whether each TCR beta V gene segment behaved as functional or pseudogenic, an earlier analysis of 587 of the donors relied on high-throughput TCR beta sequencing. Alongside the repertoire data, information on donor age, sex, ethnicity and CMV serostatus was compiled. Genome-wide SNP genotypes for about 60% of the 666 donors were used in a later genetic analysis, which treated that subset as a discovery cohort. Every discovery cohort repertoire had been produced on one sequencing platform. HLA typing included class I and class II loci at four-digit resolution. Typing coverage differed by locus: A, B, C, DRB1 and DQB1 were typed in about 620-630 donors, DQA1 in approximately 520, DPA1 in 600 to 610, and DPB1 in approximately 450. Five DR-DQ haplotypes were handled as single units for association and clustering, since linkage in the cohort was strong. Among 300 to 500 genotyped donors of the cohort, an average of approximately 220,000 unique TCR beta nucleotide sequences was sequenced per donor, of which approximately 18% were non-productive. Overall study outcomes, separate from this receptor: V-gene and J-gene trimming of TCR beta chains was associated with a missense DCLRE1C variant in a later genetic analysis, and the association was replicated in an independent cohort. According to the authors, the approach could potentially be generalized to other disease states and immunological phenotypes. In this cohort, only TCR beta chains were sequenced, and detectable features were limited by the absence of alpha or paired-chain data. According to a later genetic analysis, donors in an Asian-associated ancestry cluster had fewer N-insertions in productive TCRs than the roughly 670-donor mean. A few of the identified cytomegalovirus-associated TCR beta chains were confirmed in vitro to be specific for cytomegalovirus antigens. A later analysis reported that several top co-occurrence clusters appeared linked to parvovirus B19, influenza, CMV and Epstein-Barr virus. When HLA alleles, especially DR and DQ, strongly co-occurred, attributing TCR associations to individual alleles was difficult. Most TCR sequences were observed very rarely across donors, whereas some public TCRs were present in many individuals. A further reported finding was that TCR beta sequences accurately predicted the HLA-A and HLA-B alleles for most subjects in the first cohort. In a later analysis, HLA-associated TCR beta chains showed more clonal expansion and lower generation probabilities than non-associated chains that were equally common. Most CMV-associated TCR beta chains appeared to be HLA-restricted in a later analysis, and the HLA associations seemed to be driven largely by CMV exposure. Because some donors lacked HLA typing at each locus, the association tests relied only on the typed subset. The classifier was reported to diagnose cytomegalovirus status with high specificity and sensitivity in both the original cohort and the validation cohort. The study listed 164 TCR beta chains as associated with cytomegalovirus. An earlier analysis of 450 to 750 of the donors showed that most TCR beta V segments appeared in productive rearrangements either about 87% or about 30% of the time, which broadly matched IMGT annotations. The presence/absence analyses assumed that sequencing depth was roughly uniform across donors, and that assumption may not be true. In a later analysis, about 17,000 TCR beta sequences were associated with specific HLA alleles at a false discovery rate of 0.05. Immune exposure information for the cohort was limited to CMV serostatus. Linkage disequilibrium might explain the correlated functional status among segregating V segments, but an unknown experimental factor could not be ruled out. A later analysis found that TCR association rates varied across HLA loci, with DRB1 alleles showing the most associated TCRs and HLA-C alleles the fewest. Because counts were too low, roughly 18 rarely observed V segments, including chromosome 9 orphons, were left out of the earlier analysis of about 500 of the donors. Because the 87-base-pair reads could not distinguish some IMGT-functional V segments, including TRBV6-2 and TRBV6-3, those segments were excluded. The sequencing pipeline was judged likely to have produced a cluster of highly shared sequence variants as a technical artifact.

A note on this clone: What antigen it recognizes has not been identified. The input lacks base qualities; no much larger clone sits a single base away.

Libraries came from the immunoSEQ multiplex PCR assay. For the multiplex PCR, a mixture combining 60 forward primers for TCR Vbeta segments and 13 reverse primers for TCR Jbeta segments was used. The CDR3 region of rearranged TCR beta genes was amplified from genomic DNA with a multiplex PCR assay. The Illumina HiSeq System was used to sequence the amplified TCR beta libraries as 87-base-pair reads. Processing in the source paper ran as follows. A later analysis tallied 75 million to 95 million unique TCR beta chains across the 666 repertoires, and some 10 million of those chains were shared by two or more donors. A nearest-neighbor algorithm error-corrected the raw reads and collapsed the reads into unique sequences, merging closely related sequences to remove PCR and sequencing errors. To assign V, D and J gene segments, CDR3 sequences were aligned to IMGT reference sequences. For a sequence to be retained, at least a six-nucleotide match to both a V gene segment and a J gene segment was required. A rearrangement was called productive if the CDR3 had no stop codons and remained in frame with V and J, and every other rearrangement was called non-productive. CDR3 was defined by IMGT convention, running from the second conserved V-encoded cysteine to the conserved J-encoded phenylalanine. Sequences without an unambiguous match to a single V gene segment were excluded from the earlier analysis of about 600 of the donors. An earlier analysis of approximately 590 of the donors classified V segments as functional when productive rearrangements were above 56.7% and as segregating when the standard deviation between donors was above 5%. A statistical classification framework was built to diagnose cytomegalovirus status from the catalog of TCR beta chain sequences. V and J gene assignment, in a later analysis, came from comparing TCR nucleotide sequences with IMGT/GENE-DB human TR gene sequences. The TCRdist pipeline was used in a later analysis to assign CDR3 sequences and most-parsimonious VDJ recombination scenarios. In a later analysis, each TCR beta chain was defined by its CDR3 amino acid sequence together with its V-gene family, and reads lacking a unique V-gene family were excluded. In a later analysis, a few hundred highly shared, low-generation-probability nucleotide sequences were removed to address suspected cross-contamination and a sequencing artifact. In a later analysis, a clonal expansion index was calculated for each public chain from normalized within-repertoire ranks of inferred template counts. Generation probabilities in a later analysis came from a VDJ recombination model fitted to out-of-frame rearrangements, and those results were checked against IGoR. In a later analysis, hypergeometric tests were used to score TCR-TCR, TCR-HLA and TCR-CMV co-occurrence, with a repertoire-size bias correction applied to TCR pairs. To estimate false discovery rates, a later analysis permuted the HLA or CMV assignments 20 times. In a later analysis, co-occurring TCRs were grouped using DBSCAN, and TCRdist sequence similarity was added for clustering within HLA-allele-positive subsets. Co-occurrence clustering excluded repertoires with fewer than 30,000 or more than 120,000 public chains, plus five with anomalous nucleotide sharing. TCRdb carries this immuneACCESS record with in-frame sequences only. Its versions omit some clonotypes, under half of them owing to an unresolved V gene in the studies checked, with the rest unexplained. That table gives V, J and clone size, and the DNA gave D and trimming. The sample data list some 130,000 clones, and 80% to 85% of these were observed just once. The ten largest clones add up to 1% to 1.5% of the sample.

Sequences SEHNR (CDR1) and FQNEAQ (CDR2) are obtained from the germline V gene (reference sequence). Relative to germline, V is 4 bases shorter and J is 2 bases shorter, with 9 bases between their ends. Taken from cysteine to phenylalanine, the CDR3 has 13 residues. Solely the CDR3 DNA is kept, with 39 bases framed from the first base. The cohort consisted of more than 650 healthy bone marrow donors. Cohort members were all nominally healthy when sampled, although unrecorded immune exposures were likely present. The donor was CMV seronegative and was included in the group of several hundred seronegative cohort members. A peripheral blood sample was provided by each donor, and peripheral blood mononuclear cells were used for TCR beta sequencing. Genomic DNA was extracted from the blood cell samples with the Qiagen DNeasy Blood Extraction Kit.

Sequences were obtained from PBMCs. This TCR was sampled from a boy younger than 18 in good health and CMV-seronegative. The chain joins TRBV7-9 to TRBJ2-7; perhaps TRBD2 is the D gene, with 5 bases matching. The CDR3 region reads CASSYREAYEQYF. The DNA sequence is given as TGTGCCAGCAGCTACCGGGAAGCCTACGAGCAGTACTTC. Where the CDR3 stops, the reference TRBV7-9 and TRBJ2-7 genes take over; the full variable domain is DTGVSQNPRHKITKRGQNVTFRCDPISEHNRLYWYRQTLGQGPEFLTYFQNEAQLEKSRLLSDRFSAERPKGSFSTLEIQRTEQGDSAMYLCASSYREAYEQYFGPGTRLTVT.